The next 15 T cell receptor beta chains were all read from a single sample in a study of blood T cells in healthy people across ages (dated by TCRdb to between 2015 and 2016). The library came from 5' RACE. Sequencing was carried out with an Illumina HiSeq 2500. A second roughly 6 to 12 cycle PCR used a sample-barcoded 5' primer and a J-beta primer mix. TCRdb handled the public reads itself, with Q25 trimming in fastp and clone calling in MiXCR, and kept productive beta chains. Identical CDR3 protein sequences are pooled into one entry, listed with their most common genes and DNA. Counted in this sample were over 550,000 distinct CDR3 sequences; 25% to 35% of them appeared once. In total, the top ten clones hold approximately 14% of the sample. Sequenced input: blood. The receptors were sampled from a woman older than 75 in good health.

This clonotype was detected ten times or more. The chain is built from TRBV6-2 or TRBV6-3 and TRBJ2-6; D may be TRBD2 (6 bases). V was trimmed by 4 bases and J by 0 bases, leaving 19 bases between them. Germline lookup yields CDR1 MNHEY and CDR2 SVGEGT. The CDR3 is made up of 19 amino acids. The CDR3 coding sequence is TGTGCCAGCAGTTCCCGCGGGACTGGATTGCTCTCTGGGGCCAACGTCCTGACTTTC. It encodes CASSSRGTGLLSGANVLTF.

This clonotype was recorded at least ten times. The chain couples TRBV5-1 to TRBJ2-5; TRBD2 matches 10 bases. The V segment lost 2 bases and the J segment 2 bases; nucleotides outside the gene matches: 6. The germline V gene has CDR1 SGHRS and CDR2 YFSETQ. CDR3 length: 16 residues. As DNA, the CDR3 is TGCGCCAGCAGCTTTGGGCTAGCGGGGGAGCAAGAGACCCAGTACTTC. It codes for CASSFGLAGEQETQYF.

This clonotype occurred many times. This chain joins TRBV29-1 and TRBJ2-7; D gene unclear. Per the germline V gene, CDR1 is SQVTM and CDR2 is ANQGSEA. The CDR3 runs 16 residues. The V gene lost 3 bases and the J gene lost 0 bases, with 18 bases spanning the gap. The CDR3: CSVDSYPGHSSYEQYF. In DNA, the CDR3 is TGCAGCGTTGATTCTTATCCGGGCCACAGCTCCTACGAGCAGTACTTC.

About this clonotype itself: A much larger clone sits a single nucleotide away, making a read error possible. The chain joins TRBV25-1 to TRBJ1-4; D is perhaps TRBD1 (5 bases). The CDR3 length is 15 residues. Germline CDR1 MGHDK, CDR2 SYGVNS. Trimming cost V 1 base and J 3 bases, with 9 bases left between them. CDR3 coding DNA: TGTGCCAGCAGTGAATGGGGGTCTTCTAATGAAAAACTGTTTTTT. Its protein is CASSEWGSSNEKLFF.

This clonotype was recorded a few times. Being one base from a much bigger clone, this may be a read error. This chain connects TRBV7-2 to TRBJ2-1; perhaps TRBD1 as D (6 bases). V was trimmed by 1 base and J by 14 bases, leaving 18 bases between them. From germline, CDR1 is SGHTA and CDR2 FQGNSA. CDR3 length: 14 amino acids. CDR3 amino acids: CASSLGFRGHDKFF. For the CDR3, the DNA is TGTGCCAGCAGCTTAGGGTTCAGGGGCCATGACAAGTTCTTC.

A note on this clonotype: A much larger clone is a single base away; this may be a read error. The rearrangement joins TRBV7-3 to TRBJ2-1; D call uncertain. Matching the DNA end better, TRBJ2-7 makes the J call doubtful. There are 15 residues in the CDR3. Germline CDR1 SGHTA, CDR2 FQGTGA. The CDR3 protein is CASSPASNSYNEQYF. DNA for the CDR3: TGTGCCAGCTCCCCGGCCTCGAACTCCTACAATGAGCAGTACTTC.

This clonotype was observed many times. The genes are TRBV5-1 and TRBJ2-1; 8 bases match TRBD1. The germline V gene encodes CDR1 SGHRS and CDR2 YFSETQ. The ends lost 0 bases at V and 5 bases at J; junction bases unmatched: 4. The length of the CDR3 is 15 residues. CDR3 protein: CASSLVQGVDNEQFF. The CDR3 nucleotides read TGCGCCAGCAGCTTGGTACAGGGGGTAGACAATGAGCAGTTCTTC.

This clonotype was seen at least ten times. The chain employs TRBV15 and TRBJ2-2; TRBD2 might be the D (6 bases). V was trimmed by 0 bases and J by 1 base, leaving 15 bases between them. CDR3 length equals 18 residues. Germline CDR1 LNHNV, CDR2 YYDKDF (reference sequence). The CDR3 DNA is TGTGCCACCAGCAGAGATTCCGGTTGGAGGGAGAACACCGGGGAGCTGTTTTTT. Translation gives CATSRDSGWRENTGELFF. The entire variable domain, with the rest obtained from reference TRBV15 and TRBJ2-2, is as follows: DAMVIQNPRYQVTQFGKPVTLSCSQTLNHNVMYWYQQKSSQAPKLLFHYYDKDFNNEADTPDNFQSRRPNTSFCFLDIRSPGLGDTAMYLCATSRDSGWRENTGELFFGEGSRLTVL.

The chain is built from TRBV12-3 or TRBV12-4 and TRBJ1-4; tentatively, D is TRBD1 (6 bases). Deletions cut 5 bases from V and 5 bases from J, with 15 bases between. The CDR3 is 15 amino acids. CDR3 amino acids: CASSPTGNGNEKLFF. The CDR3 DNA sequence: TGTGCCAGCAGTCCTACAGGGAACGGAAATGAAAAACTGTTTTTT.

As regards this clonotype: This sequence may be a read error, since a much larger clone differs from it by one base. The chain is built from TRBV11-3 and TRBJ2-1; no clear D gene. This CDR3 region has 13 residues. V was cut by 9 bases and J by 6 bases, with 15 bases left in between. The germline CDR1 and CDR2 sequences are SGHNT and YENEEA. In DNA form, the CDR3 reads TGTGCCAGTGGCATAACCTCTTGCAATGAGCAGTTCTTC. The encoded protein is CASGITSCNEQFF.

A note on this clonotype: One junction end disagrees with the germline gene, perhaps due to a read error. The rearrangement uses TRBV20-1 and TRBJ2-4; D perhaps matches TRBD2 (6 bases). The germline V gene encodes CDR1 DFQATT and CDR2 SNEGSKA (reference sequence). The CDR3 loop spans 14 amino acids. Here the CDR3 DNA reads TGCAGTGCGCCGGCCGGGAGAGCCCAAAACATTCAGTACTTC. Protein product: CSAPAGRAQNIQYF.

Worth noting for this clonotype: With a much larger clone just one base away, this may be a read error. This rearrangement joins TRBV4-3 to TRBJ1-2, with D unclear. This CDR3 is built from 15 residues. Germline CDR1 LGHNA, CDR2 YSLEER. CDR3 DNA sequence: TGCGCCAACAGCCAAGAAGTTAGTGGTCCTAGTGGCTACACCTTC. Encoded protein: CANSQEVSGPSGYTF.

As for this clonotype: A read error may be the cause here, since a much bigger clone is one base away. The J gene is TRBJ2-7, the V gene TRBV20-1; 9 positions agree with TRBD1. The J call is in doubt because the DNA end fits TRBJ2-5 better. The CDR3 is 18 residues long. CDR1 and CDR2 from the germline V gene are DFQATT and SNEGSKA (reference sequence). As DNA, the CDR3 is TGCAGTGCTACTTTCTCCAAAAACAGGGGGCCTAGGGGCGGGACCCAGTACTTC. Translated: CSATFSKNRGPRGGTQYF.

The chain has TRBV28 and TRBJ1-1, with 7 bases fitting TRBD1. Germline assignment: CDR1 MDHEN and CDR2 SYDVKM. This CDR3 is built from 12 residues. Germline trimming cut 5 bases from V and 10 bases from J; bases unmatched to any gene: 7. The CDR3 loop is CASSLPGGSAFF. The CDR3 DNA reads TGTGCCAGCAGTCTCCCAGGGGGTTCAGCTTTCTTT. The complete variable domain, with remaining parts taken from reference TRBV28 and TRBJ1-1, reads DVKVTQSSRYLVKRTGEKVFLECVQDMDHENMFWYRQDPGLGLRLIYFSYDVKMKEKGDIPEGYSVSREKKERFSLILESASTNQTSMYLCASSLPGGSAFFGQGTRLTVV.

The V and J genes are TRBV7-2 and TRBJ2-1; the D gene is possibly TRBD1 (5 bases). Trimming took off 4 bases at V and 9 bases at J, with 16 bases between the two ends. The CDR3 extends over 14 amino acids. Per the germline V gene, CDR1 is SGHTA and CDR2 is FQGNSA. The CDR3 region is CASSSTSTESEQFF. CDR3 DNA: TGTGCCAGCAGCTCAACCTCGACAGAGAGTGAGCAGTTCTTC.